One and the same sample provided the 10 T cell receptor beta chains below, sequenced in a study of blood T cell repertoires in COVID-19. Profiled with immunoSEQ multiplex PCR; TCRdb holds only in-frame clones, not every one. This table holds 150,000 to 200,000 clones, 88% found once. Sequenced sample: peripheral blood. The receptor source for this set is a man aged 35 to 55 with active or convalescent COVID-19.

The gene calls are TRBV9 and TRBJ2-3, with TRBD1 as a possible D gene (5 bases). There are 12 residues in the CDR3. Germline loops: CDR1 SGDLS, CDR2 YYNGEE. V gave up 3 bases and J gave up 6 bases, with 8 bases separating them. This CDR3 reads CASSAQGDTQYF. In DNA form, the CDR3 reads TGTGCCAGCAGCGCCCAGGGCGATACGCAGTATTTT.

The chain has TRBV28 and TRBJ1-5, with TRBD1 identical over 8 bases. Germline trimming cut 4 bases from V and 0 bases from J; bases unmatched to any gene: 5. Germline V gene sequence: CDR1 MDHEN, CDR2 SYDVKM. CDR3 length: 16 residues. CDR3 sequence: CASSSRTGFSNQPQHF. CDR3 bases: TGTGCCAGCAGTTCCCGGACAGGGTTTAGCAATCAGCCCCAGCATTTT.

This rearrangement joins TRBV5-1 to TRBJ2-6; 10 bases agree with TRBD1. The CDR3 is made up of 17 amino acids. Germline V lookup: CDR1 SGHRS, CDR2 YFSETQ. J lost 2 bases, V lost 4 bases, and 6 bases had no gene match. Here the CDR3 DNA reads TGCGCCAGCAGCACCCTTGGACAGGGGGCTGGGGCCAACGTCCTGACTTTC. It translates to CASSTLGQGAGANVLTF. Full variable domain (outside the CDR3, taken from reference TRBV5-1 and TRBJ2-6): KAGVTQTPRYLIKTRGQQVTLSCSPISGHRSVSWYQQTPGQGLQFLFEYFSETQRNKGNFPGRFSGRQFSNSRSEMNVSTLELGDSALYLCASSTLGQGAGANVLTFGAGSRLTVL.

The rearrangement uses TRBV12-3 or TRBV12-4 and TRBJ2-7; D may be TRBD1 (5 bases). There are 12 residues in the CDR3. V was pared by 5 bases and J by 6 bases, with 11 bases between. Written as DNA, the CDR3 is TGTGCCAGCAGTCCAGGGTTAGGCGAGCAGTACTTC. Translating it yields CASSPGLGEQYF.

This clone was seen a single time. The DNA for the CDR3 is TGTGCCAGCAGTGAGATTGCCTTTCTGAGTGGCGAGCAGTACTTC. Its protein product is CASSEIAFLSGEQYF. The chain employs TRBV2 and TRBJ2-7; D not resolved. The germline V gene has CDR1 SNHLY and CDR2 FYNNEI. Trimming shortened V by 3 bases and J by 6 bases, and 18 bases separated the two germline ends. This CDR3 has 15 residues.

V gene TRBV10-2 combines with J gene TRBJ1-3; 8 bases are shared with TRBD1. V lost 0 bases, J lost 3 bases, and 10 bases stayed unmatched. CDR3 size: 18 residues. Looked up from germline, CDR1 is WSHSY and CDR2 is SAAADI. This CDR3 is CASSESPGGAGLGNTIYF. For the CDR3, the DNA is TGCGCCAGCAGTGAGTCTCCAGGGGGCGCGGGCCTTGGAAACACCATATATTTT.

The chain employs TRBV4-2 and TRBJ1-3; 8 bases are shared with TRBD1. Germline assignment: CDR1 LGHNA and CDR2 YNFKEQ. CDR3 length: 16 residues. Unmatched junction bases numbered 7, after V lost 5 bases and J lost 1 base. CDR3 sequence reads: CASSASRGPSGNTIYF. DNA of the CDR3: TGTGCCAGCAGCGCCTCCAGGGGGCCGTCTGGAAACACCATATATTTT.

This rearrangement joins TRBV7-9 to TRBJ1-6; D unresolved. This CDR3 comprises 13 residues. The V gene lost 2 bases and the J gene lost 7 bases, with 6 bases spanning the gap. The germline gives CDR1 SEHNR, CDR2 FQNEAQ (reference sequence). As DNA, the CDR3 is TGTGCCAGCAGCTTACTCTCGAATTCACCCCTCCACTTT. Translated: CASSLLSNSPLHF.

The chain uses TRBV11-2 and TRBJ1-1; D gene ambiguous. Looked up from germline, CDR1 is SGHAT and CDR2 is FQNNGV. Trimming took 6 bases from V and 5 from J, leaving 13 bases between them. The CDR3 extends over 13 amino acids. CDR3 protein: CASRFLSRTEAFF. The CDR3 coding sequence is TGTGCCAGCAGGTTTCTCTCTAGGACTGAAGCTTTCTTT. Complete variable domain (other parts from reference TRBV11-2 and TRBJ1-1): EAGVAQSPRYKIIEKRQSVAFWCNPISGHATLYWYQQILGQGPKLLIQFQNNGVVDDSQLPKDRFSAERLKGVDSTLKIQPAKLEDSAVYLCASRFLSRTEAFFGQGTRLTVV.

In its sample, this clone was seen a few times. The chain joins TRBV4-2 to TRBJ2-1, with 12 bases lining up with TRBD2. The CDR3 has 15 amino acids. The germline V gene has CDR1 LGHNA and CDR2 YNFKEQ. The V gene end was trimmed by 2 bases and the J gene end by 9 bases; junction bases not matched to a gene: 5. This CDR3 reads CASSQFTSGRIEQFF. The CDR3 DNA reads as TGTGCCAGCAGCCAATTTACTAGCGGGAGGATTGAGCAGTTCTTC.